The 2 T cell receptor beta chains given below trace back to one sample, sequenced in a study of cytomegalovirus exposure and HLA in healthy donors. It was with 60 Vbeta and 13 Jbeta primers that the PCR ran. TCRdb's copy holds only in-frame clones and misses some; the assay was immunoSEQ multiplex PCR. The table has about 170,000 clones, roughly 80% seen once; the top ten hold about 1.9%. The specimen sequenced was PBMCs. These receptors were obtained from a female donor in good health and CMV-seronegative.

This chain connects TRBV19 to TRBJ1-5; D gene ambiguous. Trimming took off 3 bases at V and 7 bases at J, with 13 bases between the two ends. CDR3 length equals 14 residues. Germline V gene data show CDR1 as LNHDA and CDR2 as SQIVND (reference sequence). In nucleotides, the CDR3 is TGTGCCAGTAGTATGGGTCGGGTTTTACAGCCCCAGCATTTT. It codes for CASSMGRVLQPQHF.

With respect to this clone: This same CDR3 is encoded by further DNA sequences in the sample. The gene calls are TRBV5-1 and TRBJ1-6; 7 positions match TRBD1. Germline values: CDR1 SGHRS, CDR2 YFSETQ. This CDR3 is built from 16 residues. The junction had 3 bases not matched to a gene; V was cut back by 3 bases and J by 0 bases. The CDR3 region is CASSSQGSSYNSPLHF. Here the CDR3 DNA reads TGCGCCAGCAGCTCACAGGGGAGCTCCTATAATTCACCCCTCCACTTT.